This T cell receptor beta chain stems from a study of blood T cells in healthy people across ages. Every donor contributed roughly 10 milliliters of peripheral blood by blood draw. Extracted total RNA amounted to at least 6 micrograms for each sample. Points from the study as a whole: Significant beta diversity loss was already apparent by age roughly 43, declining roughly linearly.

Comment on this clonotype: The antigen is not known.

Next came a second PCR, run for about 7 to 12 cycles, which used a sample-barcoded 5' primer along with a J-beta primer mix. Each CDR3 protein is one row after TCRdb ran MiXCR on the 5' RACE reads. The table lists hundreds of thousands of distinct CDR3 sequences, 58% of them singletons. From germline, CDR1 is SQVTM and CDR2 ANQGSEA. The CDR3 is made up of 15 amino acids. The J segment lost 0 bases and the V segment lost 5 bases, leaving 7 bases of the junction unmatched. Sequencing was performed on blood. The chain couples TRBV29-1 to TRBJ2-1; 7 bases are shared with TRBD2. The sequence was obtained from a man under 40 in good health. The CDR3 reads CSVLGSGASYNEQFF. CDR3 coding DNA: TGCAGCGTTCTGGGGAGCGGGGCCTCCTACAATGAGCAGTTCTTC.